The clone carrying this T cell receptor (beta chain) was detected only once. It may be a read error: a sequence one base away is much more abundant. The data are from a study of T cells after yellow fever vaccination. TCRdb ran MiXCR on the 5' RACE reads and lists one entry per CDR3 protein. The sample records more than 120,000 distinct CDR3 sequences, 7.7% being singletons. This CDR3 contains 14 residues. Trimming left V 2 bases short and J 7 bases short, with 15 bases between. Germline V gene data show CDR1 as WSHSY and CDR2 as SAAADI. The chain joins TRBV10-2 to TRBJ2-7; D not certain. The specimen comprised CD4+ T cells sorted from PBMCs, sampled 5 days after the yellow fever booster vaccination. This clonotype was obtained from a man aged 30 to 45 who received the YFV17D yellow fever vaccine. Here the CDR3 DNA reads TGCGCCAGCAGTGAGGCTGAGTCGGCCCGGGAGCAGTACTTC. Protein product: CASSEAESAREQYF.